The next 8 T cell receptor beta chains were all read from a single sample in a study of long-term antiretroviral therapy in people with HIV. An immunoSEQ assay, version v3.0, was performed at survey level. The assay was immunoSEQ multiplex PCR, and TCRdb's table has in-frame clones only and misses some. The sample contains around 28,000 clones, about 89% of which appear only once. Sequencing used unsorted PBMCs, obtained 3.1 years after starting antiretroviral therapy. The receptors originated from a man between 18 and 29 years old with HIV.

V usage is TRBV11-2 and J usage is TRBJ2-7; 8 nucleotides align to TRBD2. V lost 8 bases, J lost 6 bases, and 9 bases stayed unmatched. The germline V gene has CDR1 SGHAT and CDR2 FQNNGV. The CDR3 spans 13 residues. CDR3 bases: TGTGCCAGCTTGAGGACTAGCTCGTCCGAGCAGTACTTC. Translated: CASLRTSSSEQYF.

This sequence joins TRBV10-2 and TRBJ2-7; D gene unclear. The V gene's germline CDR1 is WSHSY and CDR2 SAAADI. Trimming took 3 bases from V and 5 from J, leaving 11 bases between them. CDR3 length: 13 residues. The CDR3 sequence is CASSDGFQNEQYF. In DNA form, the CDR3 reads TGCGCCAGCAGTGACGGTTTCCAGAACGAGCAGTACTTC.

Here the CDR3 DNA reads TGTGCCAGCAGCTTATCTAGCGGGATCTACGAGCAGTACTTC. This gives the protein CASSLSSGIYEQYF. The chain uses TRBV11-2 and TRBJ2-7; 9 bases match TRBD2. Germline V gene lookup returns CDR1 SGHAT and CDR2 FQNNGV. The trim removed 2 bases at V and 3 bases at J, leaving 2 bases unmatched. CDR3 length: 14 amino acids.

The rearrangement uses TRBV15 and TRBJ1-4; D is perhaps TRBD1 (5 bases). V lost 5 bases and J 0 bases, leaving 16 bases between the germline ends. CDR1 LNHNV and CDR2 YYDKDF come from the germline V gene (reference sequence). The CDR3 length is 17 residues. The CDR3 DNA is TGTGCCACCAGCCCCCCGGGACGGGCGTCAACTAATGAAAAACTGTTTTTT. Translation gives CATSPPGRASTNEKLFF. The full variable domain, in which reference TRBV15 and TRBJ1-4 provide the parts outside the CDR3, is DAMVIQNPRYQVTQFGKPVTLSCSQTLNHNVMYWYQQKSSQAPKLLFHYYDKDFNNEADTPDNFQSRRPNTSFCFLDIRSPGLGDTAMYLCATSPPGRASTNEKLFFGSGTQLSVL.

The CDR3 sequence is CASSWTRSAGANYGYTF. CDR3 nucleotides: TGTGCCAGCAGTTGGACACGTTCCGCAGGGGCTAACTATGGCTACACCTTC. The J gene is TRBJ1-2, the V gene TRBV7-9, with D possibly TRBD1 on 6 matching bases. The CDR3 length is 17 residues. Trimming took 6 bases from V and 0 from J, leaving 20 bases between them. Per the germline V gene, CDR1 is SEHNR and CDR2 is FQNEAQ (reference sequence).

The CDR3 region has the DNA TGTGCCAGCAGCTTAGGGGTGGGGACAGGGGGCACTGAAGCTTTCTTT. It yields the protein CASSLGVGTGGTEAFF. The chain recombines TRBV7-2 with TRBJ1-1; TRBD1 matches at 11 bases. The junction had 5 bases not matched to a gene; V was cut back by 1 base and J by 4 bases. The CDR3 consists of 16 residues. Germline V gives CDR1 SGHTA, CDR2 FQGNSA.

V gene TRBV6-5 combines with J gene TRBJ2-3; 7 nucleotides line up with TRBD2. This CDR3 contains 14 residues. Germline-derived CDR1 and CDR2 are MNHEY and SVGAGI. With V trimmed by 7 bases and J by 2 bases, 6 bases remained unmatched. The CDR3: CASTKTSPTDTQYF. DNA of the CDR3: TGTGCCAGCACCAAGACTAGCCCCACAGATACGCAGTATTTT.

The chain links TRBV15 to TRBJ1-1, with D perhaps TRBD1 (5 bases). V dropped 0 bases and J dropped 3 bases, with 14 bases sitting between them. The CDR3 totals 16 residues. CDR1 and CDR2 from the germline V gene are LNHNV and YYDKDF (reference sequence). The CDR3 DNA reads TGTGCCACCAGCAGAGACGGCAGGGAGACCGACACTGAAGCTTTCTTT. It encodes CATSRDGRETDTEAFF. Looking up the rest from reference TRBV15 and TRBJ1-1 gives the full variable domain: DAMVIQNPRYQVTQFGKPVTLSCSQTLNHNVMYWYQQKSSQAPKLLFHYYDKDFNNEADTPDNFQSRRPNTSFCFLDIRSPGLGDTAMYLCATSRDGRETDTEAFFGQGTRLTVV.